Presented here are 11 T cell receptor beta chains from one specimen sequenced in a study of shared clonotypes between healthy human individuals. The method was immunoSEQ multiplex PCR; TCRdb's version includes in-frame clones alone and lacks a portion of them. The data show approximately 620,000 clones, more than 95% seen once. The source material was naive CD4+ T cells sorted from blood. Subset meaning: CD45RA+ positively selected. All receptors come from a woman between 25 and 40 years old in good health.

This clone has a single count. The genes are TRBV28 and TRBJ2-7; D remains unclear. Germline-derived CDR1 and CDR2 are MDHEN and SYDVKM. V lost 7 bases and J lost 0, with 19 bases in between. The CDR3 covers 16 residues. In DNA, the CDR3 is TGTGCCAGCACACGCAGACACGCTAAGAACTCCTACGAGCAGTACTTC. Translation gives CASTRRHAKNSYEQYF.

This sequence joins TRBV6-5 and TRBJ1-5, with D tentatively TRBD1 (6 bases). The CDR3 is 15 residues long. CDR1 is MNHEY and CDR2 is SVGAGI in the germline V gene. Trimming took 6 bases from V and 0 from J, leaving 12 bases between them. CDR3 amino acids: CASSRGRNSNQPQHF. CDR3 nucleotides: TGTGCCAGCAGCAGGGGACGGAATAGCAATCAGCCCCAGCATTTT.

This sequence joins TRBV5-5 and TRBJ2-5; the match to TRBD2 covers 8 bases. The V segment lost 6 bases and the J segment 3 bases; nucleotides outside the gene matches: 7. Germline V gives CDR1 SGHKS, CDR2 YYEKEE (reference sequence). CDR3 length equals 14 residues. CDR3 in amino acids: CASTLADYKETQYF. CDR3 in DNA: TGTGCCAGCACACTAGCGGACTACAAAGAGACCCAGTACTTC.

In its sample, this clone was seen once. The rearrangement uses TRBV28 and TRBJ1-3; a possible D gene is TRBD1 (6 bases). Between the trimmed V and J ends, which lost 6 bases and 0 bases, there was a span of 12 bases. This CDR3 has 15 residues. CDR1 MDHEN and CDR2 SYDVKM come from the germline V gene. The DNA of the CDR3 is TGTGCCAGCAGAGTACAGGGTTACTCTGGAAACACCATATATTTT. Residues: CASRVQGYSGNTIYF.

A single count supports this clone. The V call is TRBV2, the J call TRBJ2-3, with TRBD1 identical over 7 bases. The CDR3 consists of 14 residues. The V gene's germline CDR1 is SNHLY and CDR2 FYNNEI. V dropped 6 bases and J dropped 4; count of bases not matched to a gene: 7. This CDR3 is CASSRDSSPDTQYF. DNA of the CDR3: TGTGCCAGCAGCCGGGACAGTTCCCCAGATACGCAGTATTTT.

The rearrangement joins TRBV2 to TRBJ2-1; D might be TRBD2 (6 bases). Trimming stripped 8 bases from V and 1 base from J, with 18 bases between. Germline assignment: CDR1 SNHLY and CDR2 FYNNEI. This CDR3 has 16 amino acids. CDR3 loop: CASGSGGDHSYNEQFF. The CDR3 DNA is TGTGCCAGCGGCTCAGGAGGGGACCATTCCTACAATGAGCAGTTCTTC.

V gene TRBV6-5 combines with J gene TRBJ2-1; 8 nucleotides agree with TRBD2. The V and J ends lost 0 bases and 8 bases, in that order; junction bases with no gene match: 6. This CDR3 region has 15 residues. Germline V gives CDR1 MNHEY, CDR2 SVGAGI. The CDR3 nucleotides read TGTGCCAGCAGTTACTCGTTTAGCGGGAACTATGAGCAGTTCTTC. This sequence encodes CASSYSFSGNYEQFF.

The chain employs TRBV4-2 and TRBJ2-2, with TRBD1 matching 8 bases. The trim removed 1 base at V and 1 base at J, leaving 8 bases unmatched. This CDR3 is 18 amino acids long. The germline V gene has CDR1 LGHNA and CDR2 YNFKEQ. CDR3 nucleotide sequence: TGTGCCAGCAGCCAAGGGAGACGAACAGGGGGGAACACCGGGGAGCTGTTTTTT. Amino acids: CASSQGRRTGGNTGELFF.

As concerns this clone: The same CDR3 also results from other DNA sequences found in this sample. V is TRBV5-1 and J is TRBJ2-7; 7 bases fit TRBD1. CDR1 SGHRS and CDR2 YFSETQ come from the germline V gene. There are 14 residues in the CDR3. The ends lost 0 bases at V and 4 bases at J; junction bases unmatched: 4. DNA of the CDR3: TGCGCCAGCAGCTTGGGGGACAGTGGGTACGAGCAGTACTTC. This sequence encodes CASSLGDSGYEQYF. The full variable domain, its missing parts supplied by reference TRBV5-1 and TRBJ2-7, is KAGVTQTPRYLIKTRGQQVTLSCSPISGHRSVSWYQQTPGQGLQFLFEYFSETQRNKGNFPGRFSGRQFSNSRSEMNVSTLELGDSALYLCASSLGDSGYEQYFGPGTRLTVT.

The chain joins TRBV7-7 to TRBJ2-2; D tentatively fits TRBD1 or TRBD2 (6 bases each). Germline loops: CDR1 SSHAT, CDR2 FNYEAQ (reference sequence). The CDR3 totals 15 residues. Between the trimmed V and J ends, which lost 6 bases and 3 bases, there was a span of 14 bases. CDR3 sequence: CASSTRGVYTGELFF. The CDR3 DNA sequence: TGTGCCAGCAGTACGAGGGGGGTGTACACCGGGGAGCTGTTTTTT.

The genes are TRBV7-9 and TRBJ2-7; no reliable D call. Germline CDR1 reads SEHNR; CDR2 reads FQNEAQ (reference sequence). V was shortened by 4 bases and J by 0 bases, with 4 bases between the two germline ends. CDR3 size: 12 residues. CDR3 sequence reads: CASSSRSYEQYF. The CDR3 DNA reads as TGTGCCAGCAGCTCCCGCTCCTACGAGCAGTACTTC.